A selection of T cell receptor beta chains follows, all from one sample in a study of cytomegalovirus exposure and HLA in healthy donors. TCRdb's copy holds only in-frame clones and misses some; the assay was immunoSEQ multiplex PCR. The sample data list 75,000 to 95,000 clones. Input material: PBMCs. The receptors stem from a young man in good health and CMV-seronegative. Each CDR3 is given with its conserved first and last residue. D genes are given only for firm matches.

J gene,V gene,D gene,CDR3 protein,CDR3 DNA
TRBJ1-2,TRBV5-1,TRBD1,CASSEGTGGGYTF,TGCGCCAGCAGCGAAGGGACAGGGGGTGGCTACACCTTC
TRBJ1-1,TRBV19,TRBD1,CASRPRSGTENTEAFF,TGTGCCAGTAGGCCCCGATCCGGGACAGAGAACACTGAAGCTTTCTTT
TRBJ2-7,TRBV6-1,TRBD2,CASSRGGAYEQYF,TGTGCCAGCAGCCGGGGGGGGGCTTACGAGCAGTACTTC
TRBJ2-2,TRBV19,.,CASSLGPGGTGELFF,TGTGCCAGTAGTCTCGGCCCCGGGGGCACCGGGGAGCTGTTTTTT
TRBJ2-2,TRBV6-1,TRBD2,CASLAGVKYTGELFF,TGTGCCAGCCTAGCGGGGGTGAAGTACACCGGGGAGCTGTTTTTT
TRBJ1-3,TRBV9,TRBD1,CASSAPGQGTVGNTIYF,TGTGCCAGCAGCGCGCCGGGACAGGGTACAGTTGGAAACACCATATATTTT
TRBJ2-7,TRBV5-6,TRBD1,CASSLMGQDYEQYF,TGTGCCAGCAGCTTGATGGGACAGGACTACGAGCAGTACTTC
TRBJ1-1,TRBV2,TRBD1,CASSEWGEGAYSEAFF,TGTGCCAGCAGTGAATGGGGAGAGGGGGCGTACTCCGAAGCTTTCTTT
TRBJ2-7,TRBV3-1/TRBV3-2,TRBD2,CASGAEQYF,TGTGCAAGCGGGGCCGAGCAGTACTTC
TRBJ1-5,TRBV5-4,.,CASSRDRDGQPQHF,TGTGCCAGCAGCCGAGACAGAGATGGGCAGCCCCAGCATTTT
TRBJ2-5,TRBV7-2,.,CASSLAATAGETQYF,TGTGCCAGCAGCTTAGCGGCGACAGCGGGAGAGACCCAGTACTTC
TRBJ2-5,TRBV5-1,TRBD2,CASSSGLAGGPLRETQYF,TGCGCCAGCAGCTCCGGACTAGCGGGAGGGCCTTTACGAGAGACCCAGTACTTC
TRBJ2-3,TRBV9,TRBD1,CASSGGQGGTDTQYF,TGTGCCAGCAGCGGGGGACAGGGAGGTACAGATACGCAGTATTTT
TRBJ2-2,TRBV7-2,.,CASSFTENTGELFF,TGTGCCAGCAGCTTCACAGAGAACACCGGGGAGCTGTTTTTT
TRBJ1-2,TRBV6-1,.,CASRDPGVWGYTF,TGTGCCAGCAGGGACCCAGGGGTATGGGGCTACACCTTC
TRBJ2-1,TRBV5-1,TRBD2,CASSLGGGSSYNEQFF,TGCGCCAGCAGCTTGGGTGGCGGGAGCTCCTACAATGAGCAGTTCTTC
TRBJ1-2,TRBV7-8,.,CASSSPGQSSSTF,TGTGCCAGCAGCTCGCCGGGACAAAGTAGTAGCACCTTC
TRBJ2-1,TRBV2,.,CASSEQWGGLNEQFF,TGTGCCAGCAGTGAACAGTGGGGGGGCCTGAATGAGCAGTTCTTC
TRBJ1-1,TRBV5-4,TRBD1,CASSWDRVLNTEAFF,TGTGCCAGCAGCTGGGACAGGGTACTGAACACTGAAGCTTTCTTT
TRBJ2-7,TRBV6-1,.,CASSVGGSVVEQYF,TGTGCCAGCAGTGTAGGGGGATCTGTCGTTGAGCAGTACTTC
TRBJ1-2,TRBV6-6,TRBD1,CAGSWDRYLGYTF,TGTGCCGGCTCGTGGGACAGGTATTTAGGTTACACCTTC
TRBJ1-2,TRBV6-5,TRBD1,CASSYSSTGVLRGYTF,TGTGCCAGCAGTTACTCAAGTACAGGGGTCCTCCGGGGCTACACCTTC
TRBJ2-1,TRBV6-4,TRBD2,CASSDSSGGANEQFF,TGTGCCAGCAGTGACTCTAGCGGGGGGGCGAATGAGCAGTTCTTC
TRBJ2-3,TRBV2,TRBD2,CASNGLGGSTDTQYF,TGTGCCAGCAACGGGTTGGGGGGGTCCACAGATACGCAGTATTTT
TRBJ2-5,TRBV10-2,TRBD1,CASRKTGGQETQYF,TGCGCCAGCAGAAAGACAGGGGGCCAAGAGACCCAGTACTTC
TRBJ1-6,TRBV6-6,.,CASARTVNSPLHF,TGTGCCAGCGCTCGGACAGTTAATTCACCCCTCCACTTT
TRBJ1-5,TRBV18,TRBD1,CASSHGQGLYQPQHF,TGTGCCAGCTCACACGGACAGGGCTTATATCAGCCCCAGCATTTT
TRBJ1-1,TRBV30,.,CAWSVRGTEAFF,TGTGCCTGGAGTGTACGAGGTACTGAAGCTTTCTTT
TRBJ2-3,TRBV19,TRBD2,CASSLAGADTQYF,TGTGCCAGTTCACTAGCGGGAGCAGATACGCAGTATTTT
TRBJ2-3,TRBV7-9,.,CASSLGQGFGDTQYF,TGTGCCAGCAGCTTAGGGCAGGGCTTCGGGGATACGCAGTATTTT